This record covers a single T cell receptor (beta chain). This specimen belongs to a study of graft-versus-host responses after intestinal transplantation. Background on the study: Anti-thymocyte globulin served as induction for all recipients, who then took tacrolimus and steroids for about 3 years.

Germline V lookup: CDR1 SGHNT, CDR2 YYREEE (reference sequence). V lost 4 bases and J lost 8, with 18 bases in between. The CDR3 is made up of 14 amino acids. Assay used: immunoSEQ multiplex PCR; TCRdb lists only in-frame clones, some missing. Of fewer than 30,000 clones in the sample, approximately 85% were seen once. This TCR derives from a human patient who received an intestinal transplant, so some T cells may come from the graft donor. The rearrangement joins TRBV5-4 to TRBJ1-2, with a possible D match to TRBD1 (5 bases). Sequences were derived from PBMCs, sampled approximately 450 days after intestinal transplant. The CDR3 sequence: CASSPETSGKGYTF. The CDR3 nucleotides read TGTGCCAGCAGCCCGGAAACTTCAGGGAAAGGCTACACCTTC.